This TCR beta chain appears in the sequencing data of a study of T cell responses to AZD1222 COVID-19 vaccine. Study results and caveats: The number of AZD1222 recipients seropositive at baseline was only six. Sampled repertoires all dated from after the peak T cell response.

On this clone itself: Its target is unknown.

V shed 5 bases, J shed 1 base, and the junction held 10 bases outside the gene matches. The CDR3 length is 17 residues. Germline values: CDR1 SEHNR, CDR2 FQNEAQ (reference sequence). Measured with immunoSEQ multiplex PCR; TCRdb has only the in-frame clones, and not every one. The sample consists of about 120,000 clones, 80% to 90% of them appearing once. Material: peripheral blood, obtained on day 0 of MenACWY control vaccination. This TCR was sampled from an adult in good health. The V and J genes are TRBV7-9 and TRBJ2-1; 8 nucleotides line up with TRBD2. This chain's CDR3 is CASSPKIPSGSYNEQFF. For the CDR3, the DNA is TGTGCCAGCAGCCCGAAAATCCCTAGCGGGTCCTACAATGAGCAGTTCTTC.